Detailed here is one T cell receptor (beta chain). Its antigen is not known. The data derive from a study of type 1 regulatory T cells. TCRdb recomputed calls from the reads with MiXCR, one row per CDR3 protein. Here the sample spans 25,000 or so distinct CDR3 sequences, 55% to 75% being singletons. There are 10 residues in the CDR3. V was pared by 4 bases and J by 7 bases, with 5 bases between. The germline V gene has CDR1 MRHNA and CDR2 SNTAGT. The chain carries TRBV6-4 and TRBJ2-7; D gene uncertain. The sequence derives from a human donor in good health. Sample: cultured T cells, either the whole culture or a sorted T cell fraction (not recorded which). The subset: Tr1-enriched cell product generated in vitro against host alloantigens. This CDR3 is CASSGEEQYF. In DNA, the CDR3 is TGTGCCAGCAGTGGGGAAGAGCAGTACTTC.